The clone carrying this T cell receptor (beta chain) was observed a single time. Its antigen is not identified. The entry originates in a study of shared clonotypes between healthy human individuals. Study results and caveats: Although depth was large, rarefaction showed that sequencing of the sorted subsets was incomplete. Clonotype sharing among donors was expected to depend on sequencing depth. Clonotypes which were not shared had lower generation probabilities than clonotypes that all four donors shared.

CDR1 is SGHDT and CDR2 is YYEEEE in the germline V gene. The V and J ends lost 2 bases and 3 bases, in that order; junction bases with no gene match: 5. The CDR3 has 16 amino acids. Assay execution proceeded at the deep level. Sequencing was performed with immunoSEQ multiplex PCR; in TCRdb, only in-frame clones are kept and a portion is missing. The sample has around 1.9 million clones, under 95% seen once. Naive CD8 isolation took CD45RO-negative cells positively selected for CCR7 and excluded terminally differentiated effector memory CD45RA+ cells. V gene TRBV5-6 combines with J gene TRBJ2-1; TRBD2 agrees at 10 bases. Input material: naive CD8+ T cells from PBMCs. This clonotype originated in a man aged 18 to 35 in good health. Some clones in this sample may be carry-over from other donors' samples. CDR3 sequence: CASSLIAGGLYNEQFF. As DNA, the CDR3 is TGTGCCAGCAGCTTAATAGCGGGAGGCCTCTACAATGAGCAGTTCTTC.